The source of this T cell receptor (beta chain) is a study of shared clonotypes between healthy human individuals. About the research overall: The donor group consisted of two women and a few men, aged 18 to 49.

Clones were read by immunoSEQ multiplex PCR, and TCRdb kept only the in-frame ones, dropping some. Of roughly 1 million clones listed, around three quarters are singletons. The material sequenced was memory CD4+ T cells from PBMCs. Subset here: CD45RA-negative fraction. This sequence was found in a man between 18 and 29 years old in good health. Some clones in this sample may be carry-over from other donors' samples.

DNA of the CDR3: TGTGCCAGCAGCTTGCTTAAGACTAGCGGGAGGGACACCTACGAGCAGTACTTC. This encodes CASSLLKTSGRDTYEQYF. V gene TRBV11-3 combines with J gene TRBJ2-7; 14 bases match TRBD2. The CDR3 runs 18 residues. V dropped 3 bases and J dropped 2; count of bases not matched to a gene: 9. Germline assignment: CDR1 SGHNT and CDR2 YENEEA.